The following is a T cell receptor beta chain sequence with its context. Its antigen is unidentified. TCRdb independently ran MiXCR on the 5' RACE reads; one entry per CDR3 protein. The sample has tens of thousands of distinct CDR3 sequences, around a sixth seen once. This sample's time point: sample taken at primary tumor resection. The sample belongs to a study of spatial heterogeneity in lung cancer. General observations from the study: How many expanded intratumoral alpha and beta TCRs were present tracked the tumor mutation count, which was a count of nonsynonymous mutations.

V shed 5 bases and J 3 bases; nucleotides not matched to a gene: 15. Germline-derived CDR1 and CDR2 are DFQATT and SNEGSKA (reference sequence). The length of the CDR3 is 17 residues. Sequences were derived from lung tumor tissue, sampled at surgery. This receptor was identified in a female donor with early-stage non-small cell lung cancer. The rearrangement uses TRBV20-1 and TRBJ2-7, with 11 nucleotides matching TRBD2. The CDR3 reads CSAPGTSGSRGLYEQYF. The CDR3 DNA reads TGCAGTGCTCCCGGGACTAGCGGTTCCCGGGGCCTCTACGAGCAGTACTTC.